This T cell receptor (beta chain) was recovered during a study of blood T cell repertoires in COVID-19. Study-wide background: T cells, B-cell-depleted T cells, or PBMCs supplied cDNA or gDNA.

Original methodology: Reference gene primer amplification in the assay estimated nucleated cell counts. Some clones are missing from TCRdb's copy, which holds only in-frame ones; the method was immunoSEQ multiplex PCR. V and J calls plus clone size are reproduced from that table; the DNA served to infer D and trimming. Of 90,000 to 95,000 clones in the sample, 85% to 90% were seen once. J gave up 0 bases and V 2 bases, and 9 bases lay outside the gene matches. Germline loops: CDR1 MDHEN, CDR2 SYDVKM. The CDR3 totals 18 residues. The chain uses TRBV28 and TRBJ2-3; 9 nucleotides match TRBD2. Sequencing was performed on peripheral blood. The clonotype was recovered from a woman in her sixties or seventies with acute or convalescent COVID-19. CDR3 bases: TGTGCCAGCAGTTTACCTAGCGGGAAAGCTGCTAGCACAGATACGCAGTATTTT. It codes for CASSLPSGKAASTDTQYF.